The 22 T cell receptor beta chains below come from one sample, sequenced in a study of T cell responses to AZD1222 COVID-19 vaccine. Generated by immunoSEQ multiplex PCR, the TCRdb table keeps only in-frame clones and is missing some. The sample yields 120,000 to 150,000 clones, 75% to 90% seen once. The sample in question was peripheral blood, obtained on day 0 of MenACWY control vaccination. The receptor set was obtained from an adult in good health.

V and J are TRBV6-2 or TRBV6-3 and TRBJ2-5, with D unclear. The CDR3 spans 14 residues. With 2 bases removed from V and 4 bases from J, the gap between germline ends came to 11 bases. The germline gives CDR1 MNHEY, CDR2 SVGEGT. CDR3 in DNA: TGTGCCAGCAGTTACACACTATTTGGAGAGACCCAGTACTTC. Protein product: CASSYTLFGETQYF.

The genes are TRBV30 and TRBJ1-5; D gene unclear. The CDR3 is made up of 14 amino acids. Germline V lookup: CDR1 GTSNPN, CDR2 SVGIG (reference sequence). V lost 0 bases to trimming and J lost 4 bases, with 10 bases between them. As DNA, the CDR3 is TGTGCCTGGAGTGTATCGTCAGTAAATCAGCCCCAGCATTTT. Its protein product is CAWSVSSVNQPQHF.

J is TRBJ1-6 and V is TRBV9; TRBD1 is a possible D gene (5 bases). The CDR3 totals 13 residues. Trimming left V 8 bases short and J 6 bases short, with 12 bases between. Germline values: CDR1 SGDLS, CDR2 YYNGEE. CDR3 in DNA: TGTGCCAGTACGGACACCCTTAATTCACCCCTCCACTTT. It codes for CASTDTLNSPLHF. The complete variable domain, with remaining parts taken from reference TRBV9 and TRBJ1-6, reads DSGVTQTPKHLITATGQRVTLRCSPRSGDLSVYWYQQSLDQGLQFLIQYYNGEERAKGNILERFSAQQFPDLHSELNLSSLELGDSALYFCASTDTLNSPLHFGNGTRLTVT.

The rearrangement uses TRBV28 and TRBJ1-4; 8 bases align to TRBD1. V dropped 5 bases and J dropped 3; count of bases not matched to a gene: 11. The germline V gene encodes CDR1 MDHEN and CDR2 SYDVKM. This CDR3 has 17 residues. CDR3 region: CASSLWGRGQSNEKLFF. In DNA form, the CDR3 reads TGTGCCAGCAGTCTCTGGGGCAGGGGGCAATCTAATGAAAAACTGTTTTTT.

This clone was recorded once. The CDR3 coding sequence is TGTGCCAGCAGCCGGACGGTCCCTGGAGATGAAAAACTGTTTTTT. Translation: CASSRTVPGDEKLFF. J is TRBJ1-4 and V is TRBV6-5; D unresolved. The CDR3 covers 15 residues. Trimming cost V 6 bases and J 6 bases, with 17 bases left between them. Germline assignment: CDR1 MNHEY and CDR2 SVGAGI.

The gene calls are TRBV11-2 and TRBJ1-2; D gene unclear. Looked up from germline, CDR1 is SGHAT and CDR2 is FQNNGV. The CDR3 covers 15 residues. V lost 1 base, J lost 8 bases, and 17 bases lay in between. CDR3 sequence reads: CASSLGVSSLGGYTF. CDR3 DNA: TGTGCCAGCAGCTTAGGGGTCAGCTCCTTAGGAGGCTACACCTTC.

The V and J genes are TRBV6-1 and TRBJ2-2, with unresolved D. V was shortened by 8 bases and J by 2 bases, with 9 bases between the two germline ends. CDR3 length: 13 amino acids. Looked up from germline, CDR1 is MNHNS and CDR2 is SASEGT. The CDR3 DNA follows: TGTGCCAGCGAAAGGCCAAACACCGGGGAGCTGTTTTTT. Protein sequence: CASERPNTGELFF.

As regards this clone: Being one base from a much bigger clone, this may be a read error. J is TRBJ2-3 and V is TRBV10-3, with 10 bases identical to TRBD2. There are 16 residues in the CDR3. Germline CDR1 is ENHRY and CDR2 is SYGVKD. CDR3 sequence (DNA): TGTGCCATCAGTGCAGAAGCGGGGGGGAGCACAGATATGCAGTATTTT. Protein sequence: CAISAEAGGSTDMQYF.

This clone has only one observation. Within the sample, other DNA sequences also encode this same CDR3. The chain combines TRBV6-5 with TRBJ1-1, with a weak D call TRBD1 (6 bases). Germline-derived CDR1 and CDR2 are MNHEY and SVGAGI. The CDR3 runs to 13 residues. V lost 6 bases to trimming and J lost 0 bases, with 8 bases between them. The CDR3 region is CASRGQMNTEAFF. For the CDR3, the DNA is TGTGCCAGCAGAGGACAGATGAACACTGAAGCTTTCTTT.

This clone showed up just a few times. The CDR3 loop reads CASRGVGDTEAFF. The CDR3, as DNA: TGTGCCAGCAGGGGAGTCGGAGACACTGAAGCTTTCTTT. The chain links TRBV6-5 to TRBJ1-1, with no clear D. The CDR3 totals 13 residues. Germline V CDR1 and CDR2: MNHEY, SVGAGI. Between the trimmed V and J ends, which lost 6 bases and 3 bases, there was a span of 11 bases.

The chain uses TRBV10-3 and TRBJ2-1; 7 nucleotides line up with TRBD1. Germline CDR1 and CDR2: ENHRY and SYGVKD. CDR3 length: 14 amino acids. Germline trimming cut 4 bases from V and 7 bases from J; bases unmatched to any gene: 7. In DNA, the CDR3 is TGTGCCATCAGTGGAAGACAGGGTTCGAATGAGCAGTTCTTC. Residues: CAISGRQGSNEQFF.

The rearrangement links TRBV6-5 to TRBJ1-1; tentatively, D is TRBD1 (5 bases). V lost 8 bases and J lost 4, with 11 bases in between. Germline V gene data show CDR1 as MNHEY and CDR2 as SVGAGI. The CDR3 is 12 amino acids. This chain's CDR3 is CASAGRGTEAFF. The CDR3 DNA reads TGTGCCAGCGCCGGGAGGGGCACTGAAGCTTTCTTT.

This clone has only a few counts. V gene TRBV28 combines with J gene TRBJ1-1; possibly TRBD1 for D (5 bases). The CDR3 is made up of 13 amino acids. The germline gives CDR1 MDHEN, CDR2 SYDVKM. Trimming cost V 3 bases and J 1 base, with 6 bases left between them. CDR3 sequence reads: CASSLGPNTEAFF. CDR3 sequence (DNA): TGTGCCAGCAGTTTGGGGCCGAACACTGAAGCTTTCTTT.

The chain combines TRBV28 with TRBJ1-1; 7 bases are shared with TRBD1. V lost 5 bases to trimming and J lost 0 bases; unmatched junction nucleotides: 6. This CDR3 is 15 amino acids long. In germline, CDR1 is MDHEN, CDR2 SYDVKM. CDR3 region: CASSGTAAMNTEAFF. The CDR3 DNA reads TGTGCCAGCAGTGGGACAGCCGCTATGAACACTGAAGCTTTCTTT.

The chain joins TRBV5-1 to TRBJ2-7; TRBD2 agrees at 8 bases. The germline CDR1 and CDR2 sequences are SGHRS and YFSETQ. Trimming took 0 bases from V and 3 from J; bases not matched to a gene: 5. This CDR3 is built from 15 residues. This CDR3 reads CASSLVGGGNYEQYF. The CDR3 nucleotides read TGCGCCAGCAGCTTGGTTGGCGGGGGGAACTACGAGCAGTACTTC. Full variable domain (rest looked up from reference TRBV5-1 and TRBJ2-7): KAGVTQTPRYLIKTRGQQVTLSCSPISGHRSVSWYQQTPGQGLQFLFEYFSETQRNKGNFPGRFSGRQFSNSRSEMNVSTLELGDSALYLCASSLVGGGNYEQYFGPGTRLTVT.

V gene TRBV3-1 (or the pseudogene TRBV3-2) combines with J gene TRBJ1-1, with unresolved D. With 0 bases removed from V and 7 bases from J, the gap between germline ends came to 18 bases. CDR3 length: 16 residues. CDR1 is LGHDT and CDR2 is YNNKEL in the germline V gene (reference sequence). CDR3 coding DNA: TGTGCCAGCAGCCAAGAACCGGGCGGCCTATTGTTTGAAGCTTTCTTT. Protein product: CASSQEPGGLLFEAFF.

The chain's CDR3 is CASSVDPAENTGELFF. CDR3 bases: TGTGCCAGCAGCGTAGACCCAGCGGAGAACACCGGGGAGCTGTTTTTT. The genes are TRBV9 and TRBJ2-2, with a possible D match to TRBD2 (5 bases). Per germline, CDR1 SGDLS and CDR2 YYNGEE. Trimming took off 0 bases at V and 1 base at J, with 10 bases between the two ends. The CDR3 length is 16 residues.

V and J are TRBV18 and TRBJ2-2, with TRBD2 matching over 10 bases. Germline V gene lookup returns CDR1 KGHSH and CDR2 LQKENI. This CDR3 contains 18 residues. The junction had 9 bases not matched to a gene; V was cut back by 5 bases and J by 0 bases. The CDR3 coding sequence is TGTGCCAGCTCAATACAGGCTAGCGGGGGCCCGAACACCGGGGAGCTGTTTTTT. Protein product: CASSIQASGGPNTGELFF.

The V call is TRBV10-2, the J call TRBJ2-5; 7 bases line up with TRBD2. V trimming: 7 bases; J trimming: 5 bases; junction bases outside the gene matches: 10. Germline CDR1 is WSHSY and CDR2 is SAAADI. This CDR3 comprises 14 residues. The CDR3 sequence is CASNQQWGGETQYF. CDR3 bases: TGCGCCAGCAACCAACAATGGGGGGGGGAGACCCAGTACTTC.

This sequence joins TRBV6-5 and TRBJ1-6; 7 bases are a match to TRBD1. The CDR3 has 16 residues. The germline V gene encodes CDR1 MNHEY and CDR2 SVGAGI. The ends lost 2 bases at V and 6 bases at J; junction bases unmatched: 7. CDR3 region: CASSYAPTGSNSPLHF. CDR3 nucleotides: TGTGCCAGCAGTTACGCTCCGACAGGGTCTAATTCACCCCTCCACTTT.

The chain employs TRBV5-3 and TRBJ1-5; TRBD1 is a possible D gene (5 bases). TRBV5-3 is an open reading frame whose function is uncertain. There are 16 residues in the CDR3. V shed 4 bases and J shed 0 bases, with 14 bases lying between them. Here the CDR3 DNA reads TGTGCCAGAAGCCGACGTTGGGGGGATAGCAATCAGCCCCAGCATTTT. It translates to CARSRRWGDSNQPQHF.

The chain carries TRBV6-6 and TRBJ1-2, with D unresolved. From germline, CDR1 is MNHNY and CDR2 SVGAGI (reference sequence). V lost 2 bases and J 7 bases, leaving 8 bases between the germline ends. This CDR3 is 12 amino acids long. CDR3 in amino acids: CASSYRVGGYTF. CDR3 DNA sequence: TGTGCCAGCAGTTACCGGGTTGGTGGCTACACCTTC.